A single TCR beta chain is shown here with its context. This sample was taken from a study of blood T cell repertoires in COVID-19. Background on the study: T cells, B-cell-depleted T cells, or PBMCs provided the cDNA or gDNA that served as material.

Participants were aged roughly 18 to 89 years from approximately 23 US areas. Donors in Cohort 3 who had recovered were those with two negative PCRs, healthcare professional clearance, or resolution of their symptoms. In the source study's methods: Reference gene primers were amplified, and this amplification served to estimate nucleated cell counts. Libraries were prepared by immunoSEQ multiplex PCR; TCRdb keeps only in-frame clonotypes and omits some of them. V and J calls and clone size are given by that table; D and trimming were obtained from the DNA. The table lists over 250,000 clones, about 88% of them singletons. This CDR3 has 15 amino acids. J lost 6 bases, V lost 0 bases, and 4 bases had no gene match. Germline CDR1 is GTSNPN and CDR2 is SVGIG (reference sequence).

Sequencing was carried out using PBMCs or T cells enriched from blood (not recorded which). This chain joins TRBV30 and TRBJ1-5; the match to TRBD1 covers 11 bases. This TCR came from a man in his 60s who had recovered from COVID-19. The CDR3 DNA reads TGTGCCTGGAGTGTAGGGACAGGGGGTTTTCAGCCCCAGCATTTT. This translates into CAWSVGTGGFQPQHF.